This TCR beta chain was sequenced for a study of T cell repertoires in cytomegalovirus infection. Study in general: Public TCR beta signatures indicated both CMV infection and matching HLA type.

This clonotype was seen many times. The antigen remains undetermined. The CDR3 covers 16 residues. V gave up 4 bases and J gave up 0 bases, with 14 bases separating them. Germline V gene lookup returns CDR1 SEHNR and CDR2 FQNEAQ (reference sequence). TCRdb analysed the reads with MiXCR anew, one entry per CDR3 protein. The sample has under 300,000 distinct CDR3 sequences; roughly a fifth are singletons. The study's findings and limits: Ex vivo, HLA-C-restricted CMV-specific TCR beta clonotypes prevailed over the rest of the response.

The clonotype was recovered from a human donor in good health (CMV status not recorded). Some clones in this sample may be carry-over from other donors' samples. The material sequenced was cultured PBMCs, taken from culture after CMV antigen stimulation. This sequence joins TRBV7-9 and TRBJ2-3, with D unclear. CDR3 sequence: CASSSRRSLSTDTQYF. CDR3 DNA sequence: TGTGCCAGCAGCTCTAGGCGCTCCCTCAGCACAGATACGCAGTATTTT. The whole variable domain, remainder taken from reference TRBV7-9 and TRBJ2-3, is DTGVSQNPRHKITKRGQNVTFRCDPISEHNRLYWYRQTLGQGPEFLTYFQNEAQLEKSRLLSDRFSAERPKGSFSTLEIQRTEQGDSAMYLCASSSRRSLSTDTQYFGPGTRLTVL.